Shown below are 28 T cell receptor beta chains from a single sample sequenced in a study of glioma-infiltrating T cells after dendritic cell vaccination. Clones were sequenced by immunoSEQ multiplex PCR, and TCRdb holds only the in-frame ones, with some missing. The repertoire consists of approximately 90,000 clones, with under 90% occurring once and the leading ten covering 2.5% to 3%. This material consisted of blood, taken before dendritic cell vaccination. The receptors originated from a human donor with glioblastoma.

This chain uses TRBV29-1 with TRBJ1-2; 10 bases match TRBD1. Germline CDR1 is SQVTM and CDR2 is ANQGSEA. The CDR3 sequence is 13 residues long. V was clipped by 4 bases and J by 2 bases; unmatched bases: 1. Here the CDR3 reads CSVGQGANYGYTF. In DNA form, the CDR3 reads TGCAGCGTTGGACAGGGGGCGAACTATGGCTACACCTTC. The full variable domain, its missing parts supplied by reference TRBV29-1 and TRBJ1-2, is SAVISQKPSRDICQRGTSLTIQCQVDSQVTMMFWYRQQPGQSLTLIATANQGSEATYESGFVIDKFPISRPNLTFSTLTVSNMSPEDSSIYLCSVGQGANYGYTFGSGTRLTVV.

For this clone: The junction departs from germline at one end; a sequencing error may be responsible. The chain combines TRBV6-1 with TRBJ2-7; no clear D. Germline CDR1 is MNHNS and CDR2 is SASEGT. The CDR3 loop spans 12 amino acids. The CDR3: CASSESGLSGGF. DNA for the CDR3: TGTGCCAGCAGTGAATCTGGGTTATCCGGCGGCTTC.

This clone appeared a single time. The V call is TRBV5-4, the J call TRBJ2-2, with a tentative D call TRBD1 (5 bases). The CDR3 totals 15 residues. V lost 0 bases, J lost 0 bases, and 6 bases lay in between. Germline V gene sequence: CDR1 SGHNT, CDR2 YYREEE (reference sequence). Written as DNA, the CDR3 is TGTGCCAGCAGCTTGGCAGGGCCGAACACCGGGGAGCTGTTTTTT. It specifies CASSLAGPNTGELFF.

The chain combines TRBV5-4 with TRBJ2-1; the D gene is possibly TRBD2 (5 bases). The V end was cut by 4 bases, the J end by 10 bases, with 15 bases between. The CDR3 sequence is 13 residues long. Germline lookup yields CDR1 SGHNT and CDR2 YYREEE (reference sequence). As DNA, the CDR3 is TGTGCCAGCAGCCCGCGGGTGAGAGGGGAGCAGTTCTTC. Its protein is CASSPRVRGEQFF.

V usage is TRBV18 and J usage is TRBJ1-6; D may be TRBD1 (6 bases). CDR1 and CDR2 from the germline V gene are KGHSH and LQKENI. CDR3 size: 14 residues. V lost 2 bases, J lost 11 bases, and 13 bases lay in between. The CDR3 protein is CASSPEGQGTPLHF. In nucleotides, the CDR3 is TGTGCCAGCTCACCAGAAGGGCAGGGGACACCCCTCCACTTT.

The V gene is TRBV6-5, the J gene TRBJ1-1; TRBD1 is a possible D gene (5 bases). With 7 bases removed from V and 1 base from J, the gap between germline ends came to 16 bases. The CDR3 spans 15 residues. CDR1 is MNHEY, CDR2 SVGAGI, per germline. The chain's CDR3 is CASTKTLRGNTEAFF. The DNA of the CDR3 is TGTGCCAGCACCAAGACACTAAGGGGGAACACTGAAGCTTTCTTT.

The chain couples TRBV5-1 to TRBJ2-3; 15 bases fit TRBD2. Trimming at V came to 3 bases and at J to 5 bases, leaving 13 bases not matched to a gene. The CDR3 spans 19 residues. Germline CDR1 SGHRS, CDR2 YFSETQ. The CDR3 sequence is CASSSGGLAGGLLGDTQYF. In nucleotides, the CDR3 is TGCGCCAGCAGCTCGGGGGGACTAGCGGGAGGCCTCTTAGGAGATACGCAGTATTTT.

The chain is built from TRBV28 and TRBJ1-2, with TRBD1 as a possible D gene (6 bases). CDR3 length: 13 residues. V gave up 6 bases and J gave up 4 bases, with 12 bases separating them. Germline V gene sequence: CDR1 MDHEN, CDR2 SYDVKM. CDR3 in DNA: TGTGCCAGCAGACTTGACAGGCCCTATGGCTACACCTTC. It specifies CASRLDRPYGYTF.

The rearrangement uses TRBV4-1 and TRBJ2-7, with D possibly being TRBD2 (5 bases). Germline CDR1 reads MGHRA; CDR2 reads YSYEKL. The CDR3 sequence is 13 residues long. V gave up 2 bases and J gave up 5 bases, with 10 bases separating them. The CDR3 region has the DNA TGCGCCAGCAGCCAAAGTGCCGGGGACGAGCAGTACTTC. It is translated as CASSQSAGDEQYF.

The chain couples TRBV19 to TRBJ1-5; D perhaps matches TRBD1 (5 bases). The CDR3 covers 13 residues. The germline V gene encodes CDR1 LNHDA and CDR2 SQIVND (reference sequence). The V gene lost 7 bases and the J gene lost 7 bases, with 14 bases spanning the gap. CDR3 sequence (DNA): TGTGCCAGTAATGGGCAGGGCAGCCAGCCCCAGCATTTT. Translated: CASNGQGSQPQHF.

This chain joins TRBV29-1 and TRBJ2-3; 9 nucleotides match TRBD2. The germline V gene has CDR1 SQVTM and CDR2 ANQGSEA. This CDR3 contains 13 residues. V was clipped by 5 bases and J by 4 bases; unmatched bases: 4. Written as DNA, the CDR3 is TGCAGCGTTATAGCGGGAGATGCAGATACGCAGTATTTT. Its translation: CSVIAGDADTQYF.

The rearrangement joins TRBV7-3 to TRBJ1-1; D is possibly TRBD1 (6 bases). Germline V CDR1 and CDR2: SGHTA, FQGTGA. This CDR3 has 12 amino acids. V lost 2 bases and J 9 bases, leaving 10 bases between the germline ends. CDR3 DNA: TGTGCCAGCAGCTTAGCAGGGGATCAAGCTTTCTTT. Encoded protein: CASSLAGDQAFF.

The gene calls are TRBV9 and TRBJ2-3; TRBD2 is a possible D gene (5 bases). This CDR3 comprises 13 residues. V gave up 1 base and J gave up 5 bases, with 8 bases separating them. Germline V lookup: CDR1 SGDLS, CDR2 YYNGEE. The CDR3 is CASSVLAGDTQYF. DNA for the CDR3: TGTGCCAGCAGCGTACTAGCCGGAGATACGCAGTATTTT.

The chain is built from TRBV27 and TRBJ2-7; D ambiguous. The CDR3 runs 13 residues. Deletions cut 4 bases from V and 3 bases from J, with 10 bases between. Germline CDR1 MNHEY, CDR2 SMNVEV (reference sequence). CDR3 DNA sequence: TGTGCCAGCAGTTATGGCCCCAACTACGAGCAGTACTTC. Its protein product is CASSYGPNYEQYF.

The chain joins TRBV5-6 to TRBJ2-5; 8 bases fit TRBD2. The J call is doubtful: the DNA matches TRBJ2-7 better. The V gene's germline CDR1 is SGHDT and CDR2 YYEEEE. There are 16 residues in the CDR3. CDR3 nucleotide sequence: TGTGCCAGCAGCTTGGTAACTAGCGGAGCCTCTCACGAGCAGTACTTC. Amino acid sequence: CASSLVTSGASHEQYF.

This chain joins TRBV7-9 and TRBJ2-2; TRBD2 might be the D (5 bases). Germline CDR1 SEHNR, CDR2 FQNEAQ (reference sequence). CDR3 length: 15 residues. V was trimmed by 7 bases and J by 2 bases, leaving 14 bases between them. The CDR3 sequence: CASNPSGRNTGELFF. The CDR3 DNA follows: TGTGCCAGCAACCCCAGTGGGAGAAACACCGGGGAGCTGTTTTTT.

The chain has TRBV7-9 and TRBJ1-2, with 7 nucleotides matching TRBD1. Germline V gene lookup returns CDR1 SEHNR and CDR2 FQNEAQ (reference sequence). This CDR3 has 13 amino acids. V lost 5 bases to trimming and J lost 2 bases; unmatched junction nucleotides: 2. DNA for the CDR3: TGTGCCAGCAGCCCCAGGGGGAACTATGGCTACACCTTC. Its protein is CASSPRGNYGYTF.

This chain links TRBV5-4 with TRBJ1-1; TRBD1 is a possible D gene (6 bases). CDR1 and CDR2 from the germline V gene are SGHNT and YYREEE (reference sequence). The CDR3 is 16 residues long. V lost 1 base to trimming and J lost 1 base, with 14 bases between them. The CDR3 loop reads CASSLSGRGSNTEAFF. The CDR3, as DNA: TGTGCCAGCAGCTTGTCCGGCAGGGGATCGAACACTGAAGCTTTCTTT.

The chain couples TRBV5-1 to TRBJ2-5; 8 bases line up with TRBD2. The germline V gene encodes CDR1 SGHRS and CDR2 YFSETQ. With V trimmed by 0 bases and J by 5 bases, 9 bases remained unmatched. This CDR3 spans 16 amino acids. CDR3 protein: CASSLESVAGWETQYF. For the CDR3, the DNA is TGCGCCAGCAGCTTGGAGTCGGTAGCGGGGTGGGAGACCCAGTACTTC.

The chain employs TRBV5-5 and TRBJ2-7, with D perhaps matching TRBD2 (7 bases). The germline CDR1 and CDR2 sequences are SGHKS and YYEKEE (reference sequence). There are 14 residues in the CDR3. V lost 3 bases and J lost 4, with 14 bases in between. The chain's CDR3 is CASSWQGTNYEQYF. The DNA for the CDR3 is TGTGCCAGCAGCTGGCAGGGGACTAATTACGAGCAGTACTTC.

The V gene is TRBV5-1, the J gene TRBJ1-1; the D gene is possibly TRBD1 (6 bases). Germline CDR1 SGHRS, CDR2 YFSETQ. The CDR3 sequence is 13 residues long. V lost 4 bases and J 6 bases, leaving 13 bases between the germline ends. The CDR3 loop is CASSPQGVSEAFF. The CDR3 nucleotides read TGCGCCAGCAGCCCACAGGGAGTGTCTGAAGCTTTCTTT.

This clone was seen many times. V usage is TRBV6-4 and J usage is TRBJ2-2; D possibly corresponds to TRBD1 (6 bases). Germline CDR1 MRHNA, CDR2 SNTAGT. V was shortened by 5 bases and J by 0 bases, with 10 bases between the two germline ends. The CDR3 sequence is 15 residues long. CDR3 region: CASSPGHANTGELFF. The DNA for the CDR3 is TGTGCCAGCAGTCCGGGACACGCGAACACCGGGGAGCTGTTTTTT.

This chain connects TRBV30 to TRBJ2-3; tentatively, D is TRBD2 (5 bases). The CDR3 length is 14 residues. The V end was cut by 3 bases, the J end by 6 bases, with 16 bases between. Looked up from germline, CDR1 is GTSNPN and CDR2 is SVGIG (reference sequence). CDR3 amino acids: CAWSDERERDTQYF. The DNA for the CDR3 is TGTGCCTGGAGCGATGAGAGGGAGCGTGATACGCAGTATTTT.

The rearrangement links TRBV15 to TRBJ2-2; possible D gene TRBD1, 6 bases. V lost 3 bases, J lost 7 bases, and 21 bases lay in between. The length of the CDR3 is 17 residues. The germline CDR1 and CDR2 sequences are LNHNV and YYDKDF (reference sequence). The CDR3 sequence: CATSSPWGRGTGGELFF. As DNA, the CDR3 is TGTGCCACCAGCAGTCCTTGGGGCAGGGGTACGGGCGGGGAGCTGTTTTTT.

The chain uses TRBV7-3 and TRBJ1-1; D may be TRBD1 (5 bases). CDR1 is SGHTA, CDR2 FQGTGA, per germline. Trimming stripped 10 bases from V and 8 bases from J, with 14 bases between. The CDR3 has 11 residues. The CDR3 nucleotides are TGTGCCACCAGAGAAGGGGTCGAAGCTTTCTTT. This sequence encodes CATREGVEAFF.

Note on this clone: At one boundary the junction diverges from the germline segment, which might be a read error. The gene calls are TRBV7-7 and TRBJ2-7; a possible D gene is TRBD1 (6 bases). Germline V gene lookup returns CDR1 SSHAT and CDR2 FNYEAQ (reference sequence). The CDR3 has 14 residues. CDR3 protein: CASSSAAGAYEQYF. CDR3 in DNA: TGTGCTAGCAGCTCCGCGGCAGGGGCCTACGAGCAGTACTTC.

V is TRBV9 and J is TRBJ1-2; 7 bases agree with TRBD1. The trim removed 2 bases at V and 4 bases at J, leaving 2 bases unmatched. The germline V gene has CDR1 SGDLS and CDR2 YYNGEE. This CDR3 is 13 amino acids long. CDR3 nucleotides: TGTGCCAGCAGCGTCGACAGGGCCTATGGCTACACCTTC. It is translated as CASSVDRAYGYTF.

This chain links TRBV30 with TRBJ1-2; D gene uncertain. The CDR3 is made up of 13 amino acids. The germline CDR1 and CDR2 sequences are GTSNPN and SVGIG (reference sequence). V shed 4 bases and J shed 6 bases, with 15 bases lying between them. The CDR3: CAWKSEGGNGYTF. In nucleotides, the CDR3 is TGTGCCTGGAAGTCCGAGGGAGGCAATGGCTACACCTTC.